The entry below gives a single T cell receptor (beta chain) sequence along with its context. The antigen it binds to is not known. There are no base qualities to consult, and no much larger clone falls within one base. This sample stems from a study of relationships among human T cell subsets (dated by TCRdb to 2010 to 2012). About the study as a whole: Eight distinct blood T cell populations were sequenced: pan T, CD8 cytotoxic, regulatory, Th1, Th2, naive plus transitional, activated and memory cells. Points the paper makes about the study in general: While more than 60% of CD8+ cytotoxic sequences came from clones with more than 100 reads, the regulatory and Th2 subsets had few clones of that kind. The bead-based sorting was unable to rule out the presence of a CD4+CD8+ double-positive population. Across the seven subsets, no statistically significant differences turned up in V, D and J usage, CDR3 length, or N-nucleotide additions. The substantial sharing of CDR3s among Th1, Th2 and regulatory T cells was interpreted as suggesting that cell fate choices are stochastic.

To prepare the library, multiplex PCR was applied. The sequencer was a 454 GS FLX. TCR alpha and beta CDR3 regions were amplified from mRNA by semiquantitative ARM-PCR. In ARM-PCR, tagged nested gene-specific primers were used first, and exponential amplification was then carried out by communal superprimers. Exonuclease was used to remove the nested primers before the first-round PCR products went through the second amplification round. The amplicons were sequenced on the 454 platform, which can rapidly sequence millions of DNA fragments without cloning bias. A read was counted as effective if the read could be mapped to both V and J germline segments. Concerning the study's data processing: IRmap, which uses pyromap, a Smith-Waterman modification adapted to 454 sequencing errors, was used to assign reads to germline V, D and J segments. D-beta assignments were filtered using cutoffs set at the 99th percentile of alignment scores from simulated random sequences. CDR3 was defined as the amino acids between the conserved V-segment Y[YFLI]C motif and the J-segment [FW]GXGT motif. A compound Poisson process model, previously applied to large-scale EST data, was used to estimate repertoire diversity. A procedure for detecting cross-contamination was used to argue that sample contamination was not the source of the shared CDR3s. Using fastp at Q25 and MiXCR, TCRdb reprocessed the public reads and kept productive beta chains. Each entry is one CDR3 protein sequence, shown with its most common DNA and genes. These V and J calls derive from TCRdb rather than the authors' analysis. For this sample the table gives approximately 4,000 distinct CDR3 sequences, of which 45% to 60% were detected only once. Together, the top ten hold under 3.5% of the sample.

Relative to germline, V is 6 bases shorter and J is 7 bases shorter, with 25 bases between their ends. The cysteine opens and the phenylalanine closes a CDR3 of 15 amino acids. Only CDR3 DNA is held: 45 bases, read in frame from base 1. From the germline V gene (reference sequence), CDR1 is DFQATT and CDR2 is SNEGSKA. Th2 cells were selected as CD4+CD25-CD294+ cells with anti-CD294 beads, after CD4+CD56+ NKT cells were removed. T cell subsets were isolated with Miltenyi superparamagnetic beads coated with subset-specific monoclonal antibodies. Every T cell population came from peripheral blood. Mononuclear cells were obtained from whole blood by Ficoll separation, and monocytes were then depleted with anti-CD14 microbeads. The isolated cell populations were resuspended in RNAprotect reagent immediately.

The TCR originated in a man aged 35 to 55 in good health. The sequence is built from TRBV20-1 and TRBJ2-7; the D gene is perhaps TRBD1 or TRBD2, each of them matching over 6 bases. The sample taken for sequencing was CD4+ Th2 cells sorted from blood. Sample cell subset or site, as interpreted from the label and publication: CD4+CD25-CD294+ T helper 2 cells. The sequence in DNA is TGCAGTGCCTATGTTCCAGGAGGGGGATTGGGGGAGCAGTACTTC. Translated, this gives CSAYVPGGGLGEQYF.